This TCR beta chain was sequenced for a study of cytomegalovirus exposure and HLA in healthy donors. PCR primers comprised 60 Vbeta and 13 Jbeta primers. TCRdb keeps only in-frame clones here, not all; method: immunoSEQ multiplex PCR. The top ten hold 0.7% of the sample, which has some 130,000 clones, 80% to 85% seen once. Study conclusions and caveats: An analysis that came later showed most CMV-associated TCR beta chains appearing HLA-restricted. It was reported in a later analysis that an Asian-associated ancestry cluster showed fewer N-insertions than the 666-donor mean. Cytomegalovirus-associated status was assigned to approximately 160 TCR beta chains. Reports described diagnosis of cytomegalovirus status by the classifier as highly specific and sensitive.

Of note for this clone: Its target is unknown.

CDR1 and CDR2 from the germline V gene are KGHSH and LQKENI. The V and J ends lost 10 bases and 6 bases respectively, with 21 bases between them. CDR3 length: 14 residues. This TCR came from a young man in good health and CMV-seronegative. The sequenced sample was PBMCs. The V and J genes are TRBV18 and TRBJ1-1; D not resolved. In DNA, the CDR3 is TGTGCCACCACACACAGCGCGGGGAATGCTGAAGCTTTCTTT. It codes for CATTHSAGNAEAFF.